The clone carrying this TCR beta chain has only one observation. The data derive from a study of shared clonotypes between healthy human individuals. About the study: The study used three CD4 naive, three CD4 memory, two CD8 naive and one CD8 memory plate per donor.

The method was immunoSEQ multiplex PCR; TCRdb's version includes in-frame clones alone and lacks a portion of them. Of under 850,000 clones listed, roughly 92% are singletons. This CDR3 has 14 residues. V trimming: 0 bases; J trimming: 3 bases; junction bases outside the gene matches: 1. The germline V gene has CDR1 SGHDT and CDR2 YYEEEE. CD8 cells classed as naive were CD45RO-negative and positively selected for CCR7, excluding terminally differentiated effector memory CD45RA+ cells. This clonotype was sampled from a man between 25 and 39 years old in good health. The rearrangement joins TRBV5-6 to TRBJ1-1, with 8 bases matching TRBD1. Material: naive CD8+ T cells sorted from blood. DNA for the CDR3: TGTGCCAGCAGCTTGGACAGGGGGTACACTGAAGCTTTCTTT. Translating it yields CASSLDRGYTEAFF.